The rows below give T cell receptor beta chains drawn from one sample of a study of brain metastases from non-small cell lung cancer. Profiled with immunoSEQ multiplex PCR; TCRdb holds only in-frame clones, not every one. The table has 2,800 or so clones, 80% to 90% seen once. Sequenced sample: primary lung tumor tissue. Source of these receptors: a donor over 35 with non-small cell lung cancer. The CDR3 runs from the conserved cysteine through the conserved F or W. Each record gives: clone size, J gene, D gene, V gene, CDR3 DNA, CDR3 protein. A D gene is named only where the DNA matches it firmly. Expanded clones get a size class; other rows say once, few or many, or leave the size out.

NA,TRBJ2-1,NA,TRBV10-3,TGTGCCATCATGGTCGGTAGCTCCTACAATGAGCAGTTCTTC,CAIMVGSSYNEQFF
NA,TRBJ1-2,NA,TRBV30,TGTGCCTGGAGTGTCGAGGGGAGGTACTATGGCTACACCTTC,CAWSVEGRYYGYTF
once,TRBJ2-1,TRBD2,TRBV27,TGTGCCAGCAGTTTAATGCGGGAGGGGAATGAGCAGTTCTTC,CASSLMREGNEQFF
NA,TRBJ2-5,TRBD1,TRBV5-4,TGTGCCAGCAGCGCGGGGACAGGGGGAGAGACCCAGTACTTC,CASSAGTGGETQYF
NA,TRBJ2-7,NA,TRBV5-4,TGTGCCAGCAGCTTGCAGGGAACTGGCGAGCAGTACTTC,CASSLQGTGEQYF
NA,TRBJ2-3,NA,TRBV10-3,TGTGCCATCAGTCCGGGGGTAGATACGCAGTATTTT,CAISPGVDTQYF
NA,TRBJ2-7,NA,TRBV2,TGTGCCAGCAGTTCCCCAAAAGGCGAGCAGTACTTC,CASSSPKGEQYF
NA,TRBJ1-2,NA,TRBV18,TGTGCCAGCTCACCACCGACAGTTAACTATGGCTACACCTTC,CASSPPTVNYGYTF
NA,TRBJ2-1,NA,TRBV6-6,TGTGCCAGCAGTTACCCCGGGGGCGGGAATGATGAGCAGTTCTTC,CASSYPGGGNDEQFF
NA,TRBJ2-3,NA,TRBV3-1/TRBV3-2,TGTGCCAGCAGCCCCCATGGGGGAGTTGGGACAGATACGCAGTATTTT,CASSPHGGVGTDTQYF
large,TRBJ2-7,TRBD2,TRBV7-9,TGTGCCAGCAGCTCAGGACTAGCGGGAGTGTCTGAGCAGTACTTC,CASSSGLAGVSEQYF
few,TRBJ1-2,NA,TRBV9,TGTGCCAGCAGCGTAGCCTGGCGGGGCTACACCTTC,CASSVAWRGYTF
once,TRBJ2-7,TRBD1,TRBV6-1,TGTGCCAGCAGTGGTCCGGGACAGGGAAGCGGGACCCCCTACGAGCAGTACTTC,CASSGPGQGSGTPYEQYF
few,TRBJ2-6,TRBD1,TRBV9,TGTGCCAGCGACACGGGACAGGGGGTTTACGGGGCCAACGTCCTGACTTTC,CASDTGQGVYGANVLTF
NA,TRBJ2-3,TRBD2,TRBV9,TGTGCCAGCACCTTTAGCGGGAGTTTCACAGATACGCAGTATTTT,CASTFSGSFTDTQYF
NA,TRBJ2-7,TRBD2,TRBV2,TGTGCCAGCAGAGCCGAAGCGGGACTGGCCTACGAGCAGTACTTC,CASRAEAGLAYEQYF
NA,TRBJ1-4,NA,TRBV19,TGTGCCAGTAGTATCCAAGGCGGGACTAATGAAAAACTGTTTTTT,CASSIQGGTNEKLFF
NA,TRBJ1-5,NA,TRBV27,TGTGCCAGCAGTTATACCTTTACAGGGATGAATCAGCCCCAGCATTTT,CASSYTFTGMNQPQHF
NA,TRBJ1-3,TRBD1,TRBV14,TGTGCCAGCAGCCCCACAGGGGGCAAAGGAAACACCATATATTTT,CASSPTGGKGNTIYF
NA,TRBJ2-3,NA,TRBV5-4,TGTGCCAGCAGCTTGAGGGAGGGGGTGACGCAGTATTTT,CASSLREGVTQYF
NA,TRBJ1-1,NA,TRBV7-3,TGTGCCAGCAGCAATGCCGGGACACCAAACACTGAAGCTTTCTTT,CASSNAGTPNTEAFF
NA,TRBJ1-1,TRBD1,TRBV6-5,TGTGCCAGCAGTTCTAGGGGGCTAAGCACTGAAGCTTTCTTT,CASSSRGLSTEAFF
NA,TRBJ2-5,NA,TRBV7-2,TGTGCCAGCAAGAGGCGACAAGAGACCCAGTACTTC,CASKRRQETQYF
NA,TRBJ1-1,NA,TRBV20-1,TGCAGTGCCGGCGAGAACACTGAAGCTTTCTTT,CSAGENTEAFF
NA,TRBJ1-4,NA,TRBV28,TGTGCCTCTCTAGGTCGGGGGGCGGATGAAAAACTGTTTTTT,CASLGRGADEKLFF
once,TRBJ1-5,NA,TRBV12-3/TRBV12-4,TGTGCCAGCAGTTCGAATAGCAATCAGCCCCAGCATTTT,CASSSNSNQPQHF
NA,TRBJ1-1,NA,TRBV6-5,TGTGCCAGCAGTCGGGACCGAATGAACACTGAAGCTTTCTTT,CASSRDRMNTEAFF
once,TRBJ1-6,NA,TRBV2,TGTGCCACCCTGGTGGGCCCGGGATCAGCCCTCCACTTT,CATLVGPGSALHF
NA,TRBJ2-7,NA,TRBV5-5,TGTGCCAGCAGCTTTCACGGATCCTACGAGCAGTACTTC,CASSFHGSYEQYF
NA,TRBJ2-1,TRBD2,TRBV7-9,TGTGCCAGCCCAGGGCCGGGACTAGCGGGTCCCGAGCAGTTCTTC,CASPGPGLAGPEQFF
NA,TRBJ2-7,NA,TRBV11-1,TGTGCCAGCAGCTTCCGGACAACTTTCGGATACGAGCAGTACTTC,CASSFRTTFGYEQYF
few,TRBJ2-1,NA,TRBV15,TGTGCCACCAGCCCGGGAGACTACTACAATGAGCAGTTCTTC,CATSPGDYYNEQFF
few,TRBJ2-7,NA,TRBV15,TGTGCCACCAGCAGAGATCTGGAGGGCTACGAGCAGTACTTC,CATSRDLEGYEQYF
NA,TRBJ2-2,TRBD1,TRBV18,TGTGCCAGCTCACGGAAGACAGGGGGGAACACCGGGGAGCTGTTTTTT,CASSRKTGGNTGELFF
NA,TRBJ2-7,NA,TRBV7-9,TGTGCCAGCAGCTTATCACGGGGTCTTTACGAGCAGTACTTC,CASSLSRGLYEQYF
NA,TRBJ1-1,NA,TRBV30,TGTGCCTGGAGTTTCACAGGGAACACTGAAGCTTTCTTT,CAWSFTGNTEAFF
NA,TRBJ1-1,NA,TRBV4-1,TGCGCCAGCAGCCCACCGGAATTGTTAGGGGTTAAAGCTTTTTTT,CASSPPELLGVKAFF
few,TRBJ1-5,NA,TRBV21-1,TGTGCCAGCAGCAAAGGGGACAGGGGAGGCAATCAGCCCCAGCATTTT,CASSKGDRGGNQPQHF
NA,TRBJ2-7,NA,TRBV28,TGTGCCAGCAGTTTACCGGCGGGAAGCTCCTACGAGCAGTACTTC,CASSLPAGSSYEQYF
large,TRBJ2-2,NA,TRBV7-3,TGTGCCAGCAGCTCAGGCTGGGGGACCGGGGAGCTGTTTTTT,CASSSGWGTGELFF
NA,TRBJ1-1,NA,TRBV21-1,TGTGGTGGATTGACTAAAGCTTTCTTT,CGGLTKAFF
NA,TRBJ1-5,NA,TRBV29-1,TGCAGCGTTGGGGGGCTAAATCAGCCTCAGCATTTT,CSVGGLNQPQHF
NA,TRBJ2-7,TRBD1,TRBV7-2,TGTGCCAGCACCTTGGGGACAGGGGGTATCTCCTACGAGCAGTACTTC,CASTLGTGGISYEQYF
NA,TRBJ2-7,NA,TRBV28,TGTGCCAGCAGAACAACCGGGTACGAGCAGTACTTC,CASRTTGYEQYF